This TCR beta chain originates from a study of OX40 agonist ivuxolimab in advanced cancers. Study-level results: Blood T cells, both CD4+ and CD8+, expanded clonally by week 6 at 0.1 to 3.0 mg/kg.

As regards this clone: The antigen remains undetermined.

Germline CDR1 and CDR2: MNHEY and SVGAGI. CDR3 length equals 13 residues. The germline V and J ends were trimmed by 8 bases and 2 bases, with 12 bases remaining between them. Profiling relied on immunoSEQ multiplex PCR, and the TCRdb table lists in-frame clones only, not all of them. This sample has about 90,000 clones, with 87% found just once. The clonotype originates from an adult with an advanced solid tumor such as melanoma, head and neck, liver or kidney cancer. Material: CD4+ or CD8+ T cells sorted from blood, obtained in a trial of the OX40 agonist ivuxolimab. The gene calls are TRBV6-5 and TRBJ1-1; tentative D call: TRBD1 (5 bases). CDR3 coding DNA: TGTGCCAGCGGCAGAGGGGTAAACACTGAAGCTTTCTTT. This sequence encodes CASGRGVNTEAFF.